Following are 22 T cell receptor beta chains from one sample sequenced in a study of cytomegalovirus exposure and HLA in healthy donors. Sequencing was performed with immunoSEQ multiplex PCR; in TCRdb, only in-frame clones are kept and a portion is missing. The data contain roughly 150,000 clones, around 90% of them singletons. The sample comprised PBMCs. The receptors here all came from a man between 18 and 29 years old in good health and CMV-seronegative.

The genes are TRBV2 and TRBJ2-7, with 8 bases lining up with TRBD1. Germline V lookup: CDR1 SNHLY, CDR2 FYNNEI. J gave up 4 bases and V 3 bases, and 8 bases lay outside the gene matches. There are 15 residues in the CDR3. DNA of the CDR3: TGTGCCAGCAGTGAGATGTCAGGGGGCACGTACGAGCAGTACTTC. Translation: CASSEMSGGTYEQYF.

CDR3 sequence reads: CASSPQGLSNQPQHF. The CDR3 nucleotides read TGCGCCAGCAGCCCCCAGGGGTTAAGCAATCAGCCCCAGCATTTT. The chain links TRBV5-1 to TRBJ1-5, with a possible D match to TRBD1 (6 bases). V dropped 4 bases and J dropped 1 base, with 12 bases sitting between them. The CDR3 is 15 residues long. CDR1 and CDR2 (germline): SGHRS, YFSETQ. The full variable domain, completed using reference TRBV5-1 and TRBJ1-5, is KAGVTQTPRYLIKTRGQQVTLSCSPISGHRSVSWYQQTPGQGLQFLFEYFSETQRNKGNFPGRFSGRQFSNSRSEMNVSTLELGDSALYLCASSPQGLSNQPQHFGDGTRLSIL.

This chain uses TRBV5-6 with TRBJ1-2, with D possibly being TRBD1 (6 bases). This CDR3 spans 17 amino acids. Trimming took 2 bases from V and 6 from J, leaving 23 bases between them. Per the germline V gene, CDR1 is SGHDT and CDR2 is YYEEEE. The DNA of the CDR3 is TGTGCCAGCAGCTTCCCCGGGACATCGGGTTCGGTTAATGGCTACACCTTC. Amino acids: CASSFPGTSGSVNGYTF.

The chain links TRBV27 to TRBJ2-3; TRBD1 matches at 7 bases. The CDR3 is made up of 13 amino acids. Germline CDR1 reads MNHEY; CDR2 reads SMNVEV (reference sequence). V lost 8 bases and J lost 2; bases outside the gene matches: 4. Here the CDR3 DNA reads TGTGCCAGCGGACAGGCAAACACAGATACGCAGTATTTT. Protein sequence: CASGQANTDTQYF.

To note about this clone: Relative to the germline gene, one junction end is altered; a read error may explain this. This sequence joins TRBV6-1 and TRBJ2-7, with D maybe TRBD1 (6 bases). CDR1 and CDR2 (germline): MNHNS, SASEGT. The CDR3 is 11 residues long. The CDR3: CASSALDRNDF. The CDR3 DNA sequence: TGTGCCAGCAGTGCTCTGGACAGAAACGACTTC.

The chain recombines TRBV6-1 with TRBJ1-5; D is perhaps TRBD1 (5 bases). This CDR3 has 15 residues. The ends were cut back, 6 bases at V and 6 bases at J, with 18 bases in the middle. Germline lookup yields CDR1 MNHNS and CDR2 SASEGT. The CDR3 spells CASSEYDSAVQPQHF. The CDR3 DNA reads TGTGCCAGCAGCGAATACGACAGTGCCGTTCAGCCCCAGCATTTT.

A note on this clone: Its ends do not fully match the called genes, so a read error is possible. CDR3 sequence: CASSPLNVQRGEKLFF. The CDR3 region has the DNA TGTGCTAGCAGTCCACTAAACGTCCAGCGCGGTGAAAAACTGTTTTTT. The chain uses TRBV7-7 and TRBJ1-4; D remains ambiguous. Germline V gene lookup returns CDR1 SSHAT and CDR2 FNYEAQ (reference sequence). The CDR3 sequence is 16 residues long. Full variable domain (rest looked up from reference TRBV7-7 and TRBJ1-4): GAGVSQSPRYKVTKRGQDVTLRCDPISSHATLYWYQQALGQGPEFLTYFNYEAQPDKSGLPSDRFSAERPEGSISTLTIQRTEQRDSAMYRCASSPLNVQRGEKLFFGSGTQLSVL.

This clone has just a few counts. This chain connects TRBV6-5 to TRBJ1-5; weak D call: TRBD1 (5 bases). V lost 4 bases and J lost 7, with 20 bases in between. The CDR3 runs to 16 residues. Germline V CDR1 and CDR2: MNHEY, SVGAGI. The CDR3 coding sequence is TGTGCCAGCAGTTCATTGTCAGGGAAGGGGAAGCAGCCCCAGCATTTT. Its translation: CASSSLSGKGKQPQHF.

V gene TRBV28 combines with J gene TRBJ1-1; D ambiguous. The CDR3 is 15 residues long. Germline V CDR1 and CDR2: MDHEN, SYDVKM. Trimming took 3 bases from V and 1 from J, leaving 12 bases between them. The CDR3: CASSFRGPGNTEAFF. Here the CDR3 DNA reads TGTGCCAGCAGTTTTCGGGGTCCGGGGAACACTGAAGCTTTCTTT.

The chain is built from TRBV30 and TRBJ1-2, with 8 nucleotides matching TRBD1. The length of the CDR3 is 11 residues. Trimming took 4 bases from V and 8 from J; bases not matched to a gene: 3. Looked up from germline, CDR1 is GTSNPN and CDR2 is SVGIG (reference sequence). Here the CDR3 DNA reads TGTGCCTGGACAGGGGGCGGCGGCTACACCTTC. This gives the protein CAWTGGGGYTF.

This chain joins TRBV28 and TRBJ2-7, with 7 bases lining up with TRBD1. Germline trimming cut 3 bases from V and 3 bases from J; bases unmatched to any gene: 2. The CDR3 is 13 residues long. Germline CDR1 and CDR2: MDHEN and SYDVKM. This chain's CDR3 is CASSLGQNYEQYF. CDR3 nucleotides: TGTGCCAGCAGTTTGGGACAGAACTACGAGCAGTACTTC.

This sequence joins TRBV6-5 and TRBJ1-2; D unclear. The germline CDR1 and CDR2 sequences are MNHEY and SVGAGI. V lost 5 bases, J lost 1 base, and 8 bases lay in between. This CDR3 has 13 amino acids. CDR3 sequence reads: CASSLRGNYGYTF. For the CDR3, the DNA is TGTGCCAGCAGTCTACGGGGTAACTATGGCTACACCTTC.

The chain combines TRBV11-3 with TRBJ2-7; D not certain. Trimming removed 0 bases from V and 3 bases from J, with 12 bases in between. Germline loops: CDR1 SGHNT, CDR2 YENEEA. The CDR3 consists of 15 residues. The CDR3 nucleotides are TGTGCCAGCAGCTTAGATCGTGGCGGCAACTACGAGCAGTACTTC. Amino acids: CASSLDRGGNYEQYF.

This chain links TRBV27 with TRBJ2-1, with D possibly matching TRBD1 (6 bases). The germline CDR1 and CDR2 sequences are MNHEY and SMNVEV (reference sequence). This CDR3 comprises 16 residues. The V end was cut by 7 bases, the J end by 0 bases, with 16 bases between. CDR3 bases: TGTGCCAGCACCCTAGTCTGGGGGCTCTCCTACAATGAGCAGTTCTTC. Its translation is CASTLVWGLSYNEQFF.

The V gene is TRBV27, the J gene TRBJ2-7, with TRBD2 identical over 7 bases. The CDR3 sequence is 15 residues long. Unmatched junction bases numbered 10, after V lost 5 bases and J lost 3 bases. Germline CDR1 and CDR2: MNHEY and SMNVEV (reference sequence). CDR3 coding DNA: TGTGCCAGCAGTCCCATTGGGGGGGGACTCTACGAGCAGTACTTC. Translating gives CASSPIGGGLYEQYF.

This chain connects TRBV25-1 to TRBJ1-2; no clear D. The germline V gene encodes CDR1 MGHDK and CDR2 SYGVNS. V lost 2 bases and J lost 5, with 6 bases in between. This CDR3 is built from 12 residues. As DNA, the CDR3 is TGTGCCAGCAGTGAACAACTTTATGGCTACACCTTC. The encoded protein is CASSEQLYGYTF.

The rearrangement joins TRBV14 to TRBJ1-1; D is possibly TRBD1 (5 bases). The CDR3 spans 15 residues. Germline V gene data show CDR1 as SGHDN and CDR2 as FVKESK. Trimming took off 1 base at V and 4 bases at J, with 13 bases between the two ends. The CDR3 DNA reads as TGTGCCAGCAGCCAAGCCCAAACGGGGGGCACTGAAGCTTTCTTT. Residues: CASSQAQTGGTEAFF.

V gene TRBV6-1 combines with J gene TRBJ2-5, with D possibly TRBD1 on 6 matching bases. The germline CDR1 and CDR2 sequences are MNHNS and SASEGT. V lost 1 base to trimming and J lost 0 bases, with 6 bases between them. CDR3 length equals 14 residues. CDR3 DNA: TGTGCCAGCAGTGAAGGGACAGACCAAGAGACCCAGTACTTC. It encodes CASSEGTDQETQYF.

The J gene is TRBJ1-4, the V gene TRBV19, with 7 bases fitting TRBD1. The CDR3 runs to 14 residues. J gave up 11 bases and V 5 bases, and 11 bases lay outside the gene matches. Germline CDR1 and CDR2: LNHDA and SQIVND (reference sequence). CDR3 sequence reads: CASSPSRTGGKLFF. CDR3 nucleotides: TGTGCCAGTAGTCCCTCCCGGACAGGCGGGAAACTGTTTTTT. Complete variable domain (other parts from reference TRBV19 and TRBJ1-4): DGGITQSPKYLFRKEGQNVTLSCEQNLNHDAMYWYRQDPGQGLRLIYYSQIVNDFQKGDIAEGYSVSREKKESFPLTVTSAQKNPTAFYLCASSPSRTGGKLFFGSGTQLSVL.

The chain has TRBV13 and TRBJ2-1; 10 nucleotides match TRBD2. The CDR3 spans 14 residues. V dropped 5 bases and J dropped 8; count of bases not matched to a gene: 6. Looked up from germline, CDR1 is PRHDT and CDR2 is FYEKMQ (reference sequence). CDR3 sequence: CASSQRGGRDEQFF. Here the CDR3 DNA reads TGTGCCAGCAGCCAGCGGGGGGGCCGCGATGAGCAGTTCTTC.

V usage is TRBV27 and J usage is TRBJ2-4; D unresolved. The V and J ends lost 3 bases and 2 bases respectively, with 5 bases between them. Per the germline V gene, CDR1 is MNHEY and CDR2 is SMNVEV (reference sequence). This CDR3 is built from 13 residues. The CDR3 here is CASSFGPKNIQYF. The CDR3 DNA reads TGTGCCAGCAGTTTCGGTCCCAAAAACATTCAGTACTTC.

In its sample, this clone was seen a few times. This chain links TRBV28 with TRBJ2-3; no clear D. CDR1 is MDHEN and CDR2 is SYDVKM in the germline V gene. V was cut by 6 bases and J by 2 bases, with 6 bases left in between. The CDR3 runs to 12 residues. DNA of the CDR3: TGTGCCAGCAGCCGTTCCACAGATACGCAGTATTTT. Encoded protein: CASSRSTDTQYF.